Shown below are 5 T cell receptor beta chains from a single sample sequenced in a study of OX40 agonist ivuxolimab in advanced cancers. Profiling relied on immunoSEQ multiplex PCR, and the TCRdb table lists in-frame clones only, not all of them. The sample yields roughly 81,000 clones, more than 75% seen once. Source: CD4+ or CD8+ T cells sorted from blood, taken in a trial of the OX40 agonist ivuxolimab. Receptors originate from an adult with an advanced solid tumor such as melanoma, head and neck, liver or kidney cancer.

This chain uses TRBV7-2 with TRBJ2-5; the match to TRBD2 covers 8 bases. The CDR3 is 16 residues long. Germline V gene lookup returns CDR1 SGHTA and CDR2 FQGNSA. V trimming: 0 bases; J trimming: 4 bases; junction bases outside the gene matches: 7. In DNA form, the CDR3 reads TGTGCCAGCAGCTTAGCACGGGGGGGCGCACCAGAGACCCAGTACTTC. Its translation: CASSLARGGAPETQYF. The complete variable domain, with remaining parts taken from reference TRBV7-2 and TRBJ2-5, reads GAGVSQSPSNKVTEKGKDVELRCDPISGHTALYWYRQSLGQGLEFLIYFQGNSAPDKSGLPSDRFSAERTGGSVSTLTIQRTQQEDSAVYLCASSLARGGAPETQYFGPGTRLLVL.

This clone occurred a few times. V usage is TRBV27 and J usage is TRBJ1-6; D not certain. V lost 7 bases and J lost 1, with 8 bases in between. The CDR3 extends over 14 amino acids. The germline CDR1 and CDR2 sequences are MNHEY and SMNVEV (reference sequence). The CDR3 region has the DNA TGTGCCAGCACCGAAGAGTCCTATAATTCACCCCTCCACTTT. Encoded protein: CASTEESYNSPLHF.

The chain recombines TRBV7-2 with TRBJ2-3, with unresolved D. V lost 1 base and J lost 1, with 6 bases in between. The CDR3 totals 14 residues. The germline gives CDR1 SGHTA, CDR2 FQGNSA. The CDR3 reads CASSLDPGTDTQYF. The CDR3, as DNA: TGTGCCAGCAGCTTAGATCCGGGCACAGATACGCAGTATTTT.

The genes are TRBV5-4 and TRBJ2-2, with D maybe TRBD1 (6 bases). Germline CDR1 reads SGHNT; CDR2 reads YYREEE (reference sequence). The V gene lost 1 base and the J gene lost 5 bases, with 9 bases spanning the gap. The CDR3 length is 14 residues. The CDR3 protein is CASSLYRGTGELFF. The CDR3 DNA reads as TGTGCCAGCAGCTTGTATAGGGGGACCGGGGAGCTGTTTTTT.

V usage is TRBV6-5 and J usage is TRBJ2-3; 8 bases match TRBD2. The V gene's germline CDR1 is MNHEY and CDR2 SVGAGI. This CDR3 has 15 residues. V gave up 7 bases and J gave up 9 bases; unmatched junction bases: 15. DNA of the CDR3: TGTGCCAGCAATCCTCCGGGACTAGTGGGTTTGACGCAGTATTTT. This codes for CASNPPGLVGLTQYF.